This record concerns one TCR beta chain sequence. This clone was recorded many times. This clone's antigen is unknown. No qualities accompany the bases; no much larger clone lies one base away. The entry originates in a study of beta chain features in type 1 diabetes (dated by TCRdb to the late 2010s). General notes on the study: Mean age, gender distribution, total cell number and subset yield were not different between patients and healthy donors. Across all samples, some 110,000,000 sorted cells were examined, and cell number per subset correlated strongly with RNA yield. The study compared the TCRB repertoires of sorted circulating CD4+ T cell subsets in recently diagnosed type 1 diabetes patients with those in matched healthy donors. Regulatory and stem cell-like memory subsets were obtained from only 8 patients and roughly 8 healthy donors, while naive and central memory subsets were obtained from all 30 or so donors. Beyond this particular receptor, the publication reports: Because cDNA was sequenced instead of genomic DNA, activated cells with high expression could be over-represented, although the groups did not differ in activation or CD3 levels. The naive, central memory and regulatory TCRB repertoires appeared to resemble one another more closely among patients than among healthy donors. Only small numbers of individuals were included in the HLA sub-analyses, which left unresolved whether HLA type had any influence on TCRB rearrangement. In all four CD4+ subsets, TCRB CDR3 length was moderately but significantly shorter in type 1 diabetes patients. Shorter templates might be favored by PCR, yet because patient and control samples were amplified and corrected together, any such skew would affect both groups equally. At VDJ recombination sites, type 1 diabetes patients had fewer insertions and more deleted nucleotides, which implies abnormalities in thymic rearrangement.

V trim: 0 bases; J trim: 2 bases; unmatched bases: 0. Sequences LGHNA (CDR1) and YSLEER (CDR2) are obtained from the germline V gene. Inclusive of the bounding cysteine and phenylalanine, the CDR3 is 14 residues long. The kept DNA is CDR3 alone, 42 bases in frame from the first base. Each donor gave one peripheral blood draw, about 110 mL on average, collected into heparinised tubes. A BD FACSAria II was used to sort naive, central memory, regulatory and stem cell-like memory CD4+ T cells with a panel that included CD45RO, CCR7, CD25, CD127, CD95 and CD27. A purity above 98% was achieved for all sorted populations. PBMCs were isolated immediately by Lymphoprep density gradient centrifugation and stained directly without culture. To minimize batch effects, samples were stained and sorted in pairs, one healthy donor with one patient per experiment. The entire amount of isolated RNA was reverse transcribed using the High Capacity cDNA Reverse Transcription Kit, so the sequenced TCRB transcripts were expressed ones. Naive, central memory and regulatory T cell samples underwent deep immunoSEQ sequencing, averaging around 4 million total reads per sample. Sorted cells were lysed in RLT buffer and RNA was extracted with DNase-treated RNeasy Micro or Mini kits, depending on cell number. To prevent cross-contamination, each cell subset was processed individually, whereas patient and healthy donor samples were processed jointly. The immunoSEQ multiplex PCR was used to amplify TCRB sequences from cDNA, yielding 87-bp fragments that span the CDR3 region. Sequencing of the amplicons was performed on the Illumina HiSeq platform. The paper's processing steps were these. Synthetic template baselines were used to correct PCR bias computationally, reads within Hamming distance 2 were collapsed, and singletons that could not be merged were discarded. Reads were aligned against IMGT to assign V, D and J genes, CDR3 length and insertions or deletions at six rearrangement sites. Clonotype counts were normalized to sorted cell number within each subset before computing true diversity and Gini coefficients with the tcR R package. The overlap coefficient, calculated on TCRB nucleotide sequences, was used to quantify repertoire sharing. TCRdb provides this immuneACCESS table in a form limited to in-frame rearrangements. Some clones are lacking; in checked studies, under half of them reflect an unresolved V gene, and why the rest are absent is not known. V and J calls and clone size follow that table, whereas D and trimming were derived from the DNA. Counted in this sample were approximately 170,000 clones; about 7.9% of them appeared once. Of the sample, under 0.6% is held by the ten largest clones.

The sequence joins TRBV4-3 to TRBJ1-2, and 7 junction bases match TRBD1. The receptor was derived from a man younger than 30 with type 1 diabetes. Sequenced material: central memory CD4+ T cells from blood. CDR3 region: CASSQETGNYGYTF. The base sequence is TGCGCCAGCAGCCAAGAGACAGGGAACTATGGCTACACCTTC.